Listed below are T cell receptor beta chains from one sample, sequenced in a study of response to subunit inactivated influenza vaccine. TCRdb independently ran MiXCR on the RT-PCR reads; one entry per CDR3 protein. The data show about 530,000 distinct CDR3 sequences, with approximately 13% seen just once and about 12% held by the top ten. The sample consisted of PBMCs from blood, taken about 40 days after vaccination. The receptors were sampled from a man between 45 and 60 years old who received an inactivated influenza vaccine. The CDR3 runs from the conserved cysteine through the conserved F or W. A D gene is named only where the DNA matches it firmly. The size field is filled for only some rows; it gives once, few, many or a size class.

clone_size d_call j_call v_call cdr3_aa cdr3_nt
few - TRBJ2-2 TRBV28 CASSFWRGTTGELFF TGTGCCAGCAGTTTCTGGCGGGGAACCACCGGGGAGCTGTTTTTT
- - TRBJ2-3 TRBV6-2/TRBV6-3 CASRPPGSDTQYF TGTGCCAGCAGACCCCCCGGGTCAGATACGCAGTATTTT
few - TRBJ1-5 TRBV15 CATSRAGPYQPQHF TGTGCCACCAGCAGGGCAGGGCCATATCAGCCCCAGCATTTT
- - TRBJ2-1 TRBV14 CASSQDWQNYNEQFF TGTGCCAGCAGCCAAGATTGGCAGAACTACAATGAGCAGTTCTTC
few - TRBJ2-5 TRBV24-1 CATTTERSKETQYF TGTGCCACTACCACCGAAAGATCCAAAGAGACCCAGTACTTC
few TRBD1 TRBJ1-5 TRBV7-9 CASSSDREFNQPQHF TGTGCCAGCAGCTCGGACAGGGAGTTTAATCAGCCCCAGCATTTT
- - TRBJ1-1 TRBV5-1 CASTLDAGANTEAFF TGCGCCAGCACCTTGGATGCCGGGGCGAACACTGAAGCTTTCTTT
few TRBD1 TRBJ2-3 TRBV12-3/TRBV12-4 CASSTTDRGPPDTQYF TGTGCCAGCAGTACAACGGACAGGGGGCCGCCAGATACGCAGTATTTT
many TRBD1 TRBJ1-5 TRBV28 CASSWLGQGVQPQHF TGTGCCAGCAGTTGGCTCGGACAGGGGGTTCAGCCCCAGCATTTT
few - TRBJ2-7 TRBV12-3/TRBV12-4 CASSFFGGANYEQYF TGTGCCAGCAGTTTCTTTGGGGGGGCCAATTACGAGCAGTACTTC
- TRBD1 TRBJ2-7 TRBV5-1 CASSADRGRYEQYF TGCGCCAGCAGCGCCGACAGGGGTCGGTACGAGCAGTACTTC
- TRBD2 TRBJ2-3 TRBV5-1 CASTAGGTDTQYF TGCGCCAGCACGGCGGGGGGCACAGATACGCAGTATTTT
few - TRBJ2-3 TRBV20-1 CSARERGSRGDTQYF TGCAGTGCTAGAGAAAGGGGTTCTAGGGGGGATACGCAGTATTTT
- - TRBJ2-3 TRBV7-2 CASSPTTGVMDTQYF TGTGCCAGCAGCCCCACGACGGGGGTAATGGATACGCAGTATTTT
- TRBD1 TRBJ2-1 TRBV20-1 CSARDPWTGTDEQFF TGCAGTGCTAGAGATCCTTGGACAGGGACGGATGAGCAGTTCTTC
- - TRBJ1-4 TRBV7-6 CASSHRATNEKLFF TGTGCCAGCAGCCACAGGGCAACTAATGAAAAACTGTTTTTT
many TRBD1 TRBJ1-2 TRBV7-2 CASSYPGQGKGGYTF TGTGCCAGCAGCTACCCGGGACAGGGGAAGGGTGGCTACACCTTC
- TRBD2 TRBJ2-3 TRBV7-2 CASGQGWRESTDTQYF TGTGCCAGCGGACAAGGGTGGCGGGAGAGCACAGATACGCAGTATTTT
- TRBD2 TRBJ2-2 TRBV2 CASSVLGGSGSGELFF TGTGCCAGCAGTGTTTTGGGCGGGAGTGGCTCCGGGGAGCTGTTTTTT
- - TRBJ2-7 TRBV12-3/TRBV12-4 CASGAVRLSEQYF TGTGCCAGCGGGGCCGTCAGACTCAGCGAGCAGTACTTC
many - TRBJ2-7 TRBV11-1 CASSQGGGVAYEQYF TGTGCCAGCAGCCAAGGTGGCGGGGTCGCCTACGAGCAGTACTTC
few - TRBJ2-7 TRBV4-3 CASSQDAGAPPYEQYF TGCGCCAGCAGCCAAGATGCTGGGGCCCCACCCTACGAGCAGTACTTC
many - TRBJ1-4 TRBV20-1 CSAREGSTNEKLFF TGCAGTGCTAGAGAGGGCTCAACTAATGAAAAACTGTTTTTT
- - TRBJ1-1 TRBV10-3 CAISESKGYTEAFF TGTGCCATCAGTGAGTCGAAGGGGTACACTGAAGCTTTCTTT
- TRBD1 TRBJ2-2 TRBV4-2 CASSHLGQGAPGTGELFF TGTGCCAGCAGCCATCTAGGTCAGGGGGCGCCGGGCACCGGGGAGCTGTTTTTT
few - TRBJ1-2 TRBV20-1 CSGDRFGGDGGYTF TGCAGTGGAGACCGATTTGGCGGGGATGGTGGCTACACCTTC
- - TRBJ2-3 TRBV24-1 CATSDPRGAGTDTQYF TGTGCCACCAGTGACCCCAGGGGCGCGGGCACAGATACGCAGTATTTT
many - TRBJ2-1 TRBV20-1 CSARGALSLSYNEQFF TGCAGTGCTAGAGGGGCTCTCTCGCTCTCCTACAATGAGCAGTTCTTC
few - TRBJ2-7 TRBV11-2 CASSLVSGGGSTSYEQYF TGTGCCAGCAGCTTAGTCAGTGGCGGGGGCTCCACCTCCTACGAGCAGTACTTC
few TRBD1 TRBJ2-7 TRBV12-3/TRBV12-4 CASSYLNQGAHYEQYF TGTGCCAGCAGTTACCTCAACCAGGGGGCACACTACGAGCAGTACTTC
- - TRBJ2-3 TRBV28 CASSYRSRGRYF TGTGCCAGCAGCTACAGGTCTAGGGGTCGGTATTTT
few - TRBJ2-1 TRBV5-1 CASRAENNDQFF TGCGCCAGCAGAGCCGAGAACAATGACCAGTTCTTC
few - TRBJ1-6 TRBV5-1 CASSPDGQYNSPLHF TGCGCCAGCAGCCCGGACGGACAGTATAATTCACCCCTCCACTTT
few TRBD2 TRBJ2-2 TRBV7-6 CASSPGLAGNANTGELFF TGTGCCAGCAGCCCAGGACTAGCGGGGAACGCGAACACCGGGGAGCTGTTTTTT
- - TRBJ2-1 TRBV5-1 CASSLRQGLNNEQFF TGCGCCAGCAGCTTGCGGCAGGGGCTTAACAATGAGCAGTTCTTC
few TRBD2 TRBJ2-7 TRBV3-1 CASSLSKLADYEQYF TGTGCCAGCAGCCTGTCTAAACTAGCGGACTACGAGCAGTACTTC
- - TRBJ2-1 TRBV5-1 CASSLQGTYNEQFF TGCGCCAGCAGCTTGCAGGGGACCTACAATGAGCAGTTCTTC
- TRBD1 TRBJ2-3 TRBV11-2 CASSSGPGQGFSATQYF TGTGCCAGCAGCTCGGGTCCCGGACAGGGTTTTTCCGCCACGCAGTATTTT
few - TRBJ1-1 TRBV11-3 CASSSRTNYTEAFF TGTGCCAGCAGTAGCAGGACAAACTACACTGAAGCTTTCTTT
- - TRBJ1-2 TRBV9 CASSVDGTSNYGYTF TGTGCCAGCAGCGTAGATGGCACCTCTAACTATGGCTACACCTTC
- - TRBJ2-1 TRBV3-1 CASSQDGEGGVPYNEQFF TGTGCCAGCAGCCAAGATGGGGAGGGGGGAGTCCCTTACAATGAGCAGTTCTTC
few - TRBJ1-2 TRBV29-1 CSARAGYGYTF TGCAGCGCAAGGGCGGGATATGGCTACACCTTC
few - TRBJ2-3 TRBV5-1 CASSPGQNADTQYF TGCGCCAGCAGCCCCGGACAGAACGCAGATACGCAGTATTTT
few TRBD2 TRBJ2-4 TRBV7-6 CASSLGEGQNIQYF TGTGCCAGCAGCTTAGGGGAGGGCCAAAACATTCAGTACTTC
- TRBD1 TRBJ2-5 TRBV2 CASSPGVGTGSLETQYF TGTGCCAGCAGCCCCGGGGTCGGGACAGGGTCTTTGGAGACCCAGTACTTC
few TRBD2 TRBJ2-5 TRBV7-2 CASSLGLAGGGTQYF TGTGCCAGCAGCTTAGGGTTAGCGGGTGGCGGGACCCAGTACTTC
- TRBD1 TRBJ2-1 TRBV7-2 CASGDSLNEQFF TGTGCCAGCGGGGACAGTTTAAATGAGCAGTTCTTC
once - TRBJ2-7 TRBV20-1 CSAPTPGLVSIAKHYEQYF TGCAGTGCTCCTACTCCGGGGCTTGTGAGTATAGCTAAACACTACGAGCAGTACTTC
many - TRBJ2-1 TRBV10-3 CAIRGGIGSYNEQFF TGTGCCATCAGGGGAGGTATCGGTTCCTACAATGAGCAGTTCTTC
few - TRBJ2-2 TRBV6-6 CASSHERTGELFF TGTGCCAGCAGTCACGAGAGGACCGGGGAGCTGTTTTTT